This T cell receptor beta chain was recorded in a study of cytotoxic CD8 clonotypes in ibrutinib-treated CLL listed by TCRdb under 2021. At the level of the whole study: In this cohort, about 15 patients were treatment-naive and approximately twelve were relapsed/refractory, while around 17 had unmutated IGHV. Responses were partial in approximately 24 patients and complete in 2; after median approximately 69 months follow-up, roughly 15 stayed in remission and some twelve progressed. The response samples were drawn at a median of approximately twelve months into treatment, with a range of roughly 6 to 40 months. Samples averaged about 260,000 productive templates and some 96,000 productive rearrangements. Of the 86 people in the trial, roughly 27 had longitudinal samples available. Cryopreserved peripheral blood mononuclear cells were collected before treatment, at response, and at either disease progression or sustained remission. Every remission and progressive disease sample was obtained while ibrutinib was still being received by the patients. Study-level results and caveats: At baseline, clonality was higher than in age-matched healthy donors and showed a strong correlation with circulating CD8+ T-cell counts. Sustained-remission and progressing patients did not have matched sampling times, and lymph node repertoires were not examined. Public clonotypes were rare and either shrank or stayed stable during treatment, and the rise in clonality at ibrutinib response reflected expansion of private clonotypes. An increase in clonality was observed at ibrutinib response, with clonality remaining stable during sustained remission and falling back toward baseline at progression.

On a MiSeq, deep resolution sequencing aimed for a depth between 1 in 1 million and 1 in 200,000 T cells, with each clonotype covered approximately 10x on average. TCR beta libraries were generated with the immunoSEQ hsTCRB Kit. Per the source publication's procedure: Data were analyzed with ImmunoSEQ Data Assistant and ImmunoSEQ Analyzer, with V, D and J genes assigned per IMGT definitions. Clonality was computed as one minus normalized Shannon entropy of productive rearrangement frequencies, ranging from 0 to 1. Only overrepresented clonotypes making up at least 0.05% of each patient's repertoire were included in the public clonotype analysis. About 13 age-matched healthy donor repertoires from immuneACCESS were used as controls for clonality. In its TCRdb copy, this immuneACCESS table keeps in-frame sequences only and misses some clones. Where compared with another copy, unresolved V genes explain less than half of these, and the others have no known cause. That table supplies the V and J calls and clone size; D and trimming were determined from the DNA. Within this sample are 140,000 to 150,000 clones, with approximately 80% of them counted one time only. In total, the top ten clones hold just over 5% of the sample.

As regards this clone: The specificity of this receptor is unknown. No base-level quality is on record; no much larger clone is a single base apart.

This specimen's time point label, interpreted: around 2 years on ibrutinib. For TCR beta library preparation, approximately 2 micrograms of genomic DNA were extracted from the cryopreserved PBMCs. Longitudinal blood samples from CLL patients on ibrutinib monotherapy were analyzed using high-throughput TCR beta sequencing. Patients were enrolled in a phase 2 open-label single-center ibrutinib monotherapy trial. Ends trimmed: V by 6 bases, J by 7 bases; bases unmatched to a gene: 12. Counted from cysteine to phenylalanine, this CDR3 has 14 amino acids. Kept here is only the CDR3 DNA, which spans 42 bases and is read in frame from base 1. The germline V gene (reference sequence) specifies LNHDA as CDR1 and SQIVND as CDR2.

Sample: PBMCs, taken after 24 months of ibrutinib treatment. This sequence uses TRBV19 and TRBJ2-7, with 7 central nucleotides matching TRBD2. The receptor comes from a human donor with chronic lymphocytic leukemia. The nucleotide sequence reads as follows: TGTGCCAGTAGCCGGACTAGAACCGGGGGGGAGCAGTACTTC. Protein translation: CASSRTRTGGEQYF.